This T cell receptor (beta chain) originates from a study of radiation and T cells in renal cell carcinoma. A note on this clone: No antigen is known for it.

Study-wide findings and caveats: Baseline intratumoral clonotype presence is unknown without pretreatment biopsies.

Sequencing was performed with immunoSEQ multiplex PCR; in TCRdb, only in-frame clones are kept and a portion is missing. The sample consists of 150,000 or so clones, about 87% of them appearing once. Time point in this sample: baseline pretreatment blood. Sample treatment: 15 Gy SBRT to primary tumor, nephrectomy 4 weeks later. Germline CDR1 and CDR2: MNHNY and SVGAGI (reference sequence). The CDR3 loop spans 14 amino acids. The V end was cut by 0 bases, the J end by 1 base, with 6 bases between. The receptor's source is a woman in her sixties or seventies with renal cell carcinoma. The source material was blood, sampled from a patient whose treatment included radiotherapy and nephrectomy. V usage is TRBV6-6 and J usage is TRBJ1-1; unclear D gene. CDR3 loop: CASSYSGGNTEAFF. The CDR3 DNA reads as TGTGCCAGCAGTTACTCGGGAGGGAACACTGAAGCTTTCTTT.